This T cell receptor (beta chain) derives from a study of blood T cell repertoires in COVID-19. Study in general: COVID-19 samples from acute and convalescent phases originated in the United States, Italy and Spain. The cDNA or gDNA used as material had been derived from T cells, B-cell-depleted T cells, or PBMCs.

This clone has only a few counts. In the source study's methods: Amplification of reference gene primers was used by the study to estimate nucleated cell counts. Method: immunoSEQ multiplex PCR; TCRdb's copy keeps in-frame clones and lacks some. From that table come the V and J calls and clone size; the DNA was used to work out D and trimming. The table lists around 200,000 clones, roughly 89% of them singletons. CDR1 is MNHEY and CDR2 is SVGAGI in the germline V gene. The V gene lost 5 bases and the J gene lost 0 bases, with 5 bases spanning the gap. The CDR3 has 14 residues. The V call is TRBV6-5, the J call TRBJ1-6; no definite D call. This TCR was sampled from a man between 60 and 70 years old who had recovered from COVID-19. The sample comprised peripheral blood. The chain's CDR3 is CASSKSSYNSPLHF. CDR3 coding DNA: TGTGCCAGCAGTAAGAGCTCCTATAATTCACCCCTCCACTTT.